The T cell receptor beta chain described here comes from a study of cytomegalovirus exposure and HLA in healthy donors. About the research overall: A data release that came early held roughly 90 million unique TCRs from HLA-typed donors.

Primers for the PCR totalled 60 Vbeta and 13 Jbeta. Libraries were prepared by immunoSEQ multiplex PCR; TCRdb keeps only in-frame clonotypes and omits some of them. The sample lists 95,000 to 150,000 clones; 80% were seen once. Study results and limitations: CMV serostatus was the only immune exposure information that was available. About 87% or about 30% of the time was how often most TCR beta V segments were productive, according to an earlier analysis.

This CDR3 has 15 amino acids. The V gene's germline CDR1 is SNHLY and CDR2 FYNNEI. The trim removed 7 bases at V and 1 base at J, leaving 3 bases unmatched. Comment on this clone: Its antigen is unidentified.

The specimen was PBMCs. The chain joins TRBV2 to TRBJ2-5, with 13 bases identical to TRBD2. The source is a man in his thirties or forties in good health and CMV-seropositive. The CDR3: CASKTSGGPQETQYF. The CDR3 DNA reads as TGTGCCAGCAAGACTAGCGGGGGGCCCCAAGAGACCCAGTACTTC.